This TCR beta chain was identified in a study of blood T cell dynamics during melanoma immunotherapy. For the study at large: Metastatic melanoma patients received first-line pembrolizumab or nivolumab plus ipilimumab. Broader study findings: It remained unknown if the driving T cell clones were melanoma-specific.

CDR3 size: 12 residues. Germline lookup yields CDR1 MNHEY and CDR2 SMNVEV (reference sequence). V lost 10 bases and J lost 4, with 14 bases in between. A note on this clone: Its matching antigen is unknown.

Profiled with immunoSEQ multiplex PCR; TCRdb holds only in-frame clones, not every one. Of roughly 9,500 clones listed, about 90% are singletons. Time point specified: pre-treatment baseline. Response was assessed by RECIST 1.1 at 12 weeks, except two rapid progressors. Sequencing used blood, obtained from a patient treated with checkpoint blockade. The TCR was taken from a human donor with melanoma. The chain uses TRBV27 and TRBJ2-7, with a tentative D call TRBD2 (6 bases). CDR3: CATSTRGYEQYF. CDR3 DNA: TGTGCCACCTCTACCCGGGGGTACGAGCAGTACTTC.